The 17 T cell receptor beta chains given below trace back to one sample, sequenced in a study of cytomegalovirus exposure and HLA in healthy donors. The study ran its PCR with 60 Vbeta and 13 Jbeta primers. The assay was immunoSEQ multiplex PCR, and TCRdb's table has in-frame clones only and misses some. Of some 140,000 clones in the sample, nearly 80% were seen once. Sequencing was done on a sample of PBMCs. All receptors derive from a male donor in good health and CMV-seronegative.

This chain connects TRBV7-9 to TRBJ2-1; D is ambiguous. Trimming took 2 bases from V and 6 from J, leaving 5 bases between them. Germline CDR1 and CDR2: SEHNR and FQNEAQ (reference sequence). This CDR3 comprises 12 residues. CDR3 sequence reads: CASSLLLNEQFF. CDR3 nucleotide sequence: TGTGCCAGCAGCTTACTTCTCAATGAGCAGTTCTTC.

The chain couples TRBV5-1 to TRBJ2-3; D might be TRBD2 (6 bases). Germline V gene sequence: CDR1 SGHRS, CDR2 YFSETQ. CDR3 size: 13 residues. Deletions cut 0 bases from V and 9 bases from J, with 11 bases between. The CDR3: CASSLDAAGTQYF. CDR3 DNA: TGCGCCAGCAGCTTGGACGCTGCGGGAACGCAGTATTTT.

This chain joins TRBV21-1 and TRBJ1-2; TRBD1 is taken as the D call from the table, unchecked against the DNA. TRBV21-1 is marked as a pseudogene. This CDR3 region has 14 residues. The CDR3 nucleotides are TGTGCCAGCAGCCGGCGACAGAGCAACTATGGCTACACCTTC. Protein sequence: CASSRRQSNYGYTF.

The CDR3 sequence is CASSHRTGADYGYTF. The CDR3 DNA reads TGCGCCAGCAGCCATAGGACAGGGGCGGACTATGGCTACACCTTC. The genes are TRBV4-3 and TRBJ1-2; 9 bases agree with TRBD1. The germline V gene encodes CDR1 LGHNA and CDR2 YSLEER. V was pared by 3 bases and J by 3 bases, with 5 bases of the junction left unmatched. The CDR3 has 15 residues.

J is TRBJ1-2 and V is TRBV2, with D tentatively TRBD1 (5 bases). In germline, CDR1 is SNHLY, CDR2 FYNNEI. Trimming stripped 7 bases from V and 5 bases from J, with 14 bases between. The length of the CDR3 is 13 residues. The CDR3 DNA reads as TGTGCCAGCACTTTGACAGCTCCTTATGGCTACACCTTC. Encoded protein: CASTLTAPYGYTF.

The chain links TRBV9 to TRBJ1-5; D unresolved. CDR1 and CDR2 from the germline V gene are SGDLS and YYNGEE. This CDR3 region has 12 residues. V was cut by 4 bases and J by 6 bases, with 8 bases left in between. This chain's CDR3 is CASSTGSQPQHF. The CDR3 nucleotides are TGTGCCAGCAGCACTGGGAGTCAGCCCCAGCATTTT.

This chain joins TRBV29-1 and TRBJ2-2, with a tentative D call TRBD1 (5 bases). Deletions cut 5 bases from V and 1 base from J, with 11 bases between. The CDR3 loop spans 14 amino acids. Germline V gives CDR1 SQVTM, CDR2 ANQGSEA. CDR3 sequence: CSVLGHENTGELFF. The CDR3 DNA is TGCAGCGTTCTTGGACACGAGAACACCGGGGAGCTGTTTTTT.

The chain links TRBV6-6 to TRBJ1-1, with D perhaps TRBD1 (5 bases). V was cut by 8 bases and J by 7 bases, with 11 bases left in between. CDR1 and CDR2 (germline): MNHNY, SVGAGI (reference sequence). The CDR3 spans 11 residues. In DNA form, the CDR3 reads TGTGCCAGCGGGGGGAGCAGTGAAGCTTTCTTT. Protein product: CASGGSSEAFF.

CDR3 DNA sequence: TGTGCCAGCAGCCTCGGGACAGTTAGCACAGATACGCAGTATTTT. Its translation: CASSLGTVSTDTQYF. The rearrangement joins TRBV7-3 to TRBJ2-3, with 7 bases aligning to TRBD1. V lost 5 bases to trimming and J lost 0 bases; unmatched junction nucleotides: 5. This CDR3 comprises 15 residues. Germline CDR1 and CDR2: SGHTA and FQGTGA. Full variable domain (remainder filled in from reference TRBV7-3 and TRBJ2-3): GAGVSQTPSNKVTEKGKYVELRCDPISGHTALYWYRQSLGQGPEFLIYFQGTGAADDSGLPNDRFFAVRPEGSVSTLKIQRTERGDSAVYLCASSLGTVSTDTQYFGPGTRLTVL.

This clone was seen once. The chain is built from TRBV6-5 and TRBJ1-2; 11 positions agree with TRBD1. Trimming took 4 bases from V and 9 from J; bases not matched to a gene: 13. CDR3 length: 16 residues. Germline V gene lookup returns CDR1 MNHEY and CDR2 SVGAGI. The CDR3 region has the DNA TGTGCCAGCAGTTCACCGGGGGACAGGGGGGATTTTAGCTACACCTTC. Translating gives CASSSPGDRGDFSYTF.

This chain joins TRBV10-2 and TRBJ2-2; tentatively, D is TRBD1 (6 bases). Trimming pared 3 bases from V and 5 bases from J, leaving 16 bases between. Germline CDR1 reads WSHSY; CDR2 reads SAAADI. The CDR3 is 16 amino acids. The CDR3 nucleotides read TGCGCCAGCAGTGATATGGACAGAATTCGGACCGGGGAGCTGTTTTTT. It encodes CASSDMDRIRTGELFF.

This sequence joins TRBV10-3 and TRBJ2-2, with 10 positions matching TRBD1. CDR1 and CDR2 from the germline V gene are ENHRY and SYGVKD. The CDR3 covers 15 residues. With V trimmed by 7 bases and J by 4 bases, 6 bases remained unmatched. Here the CDR3 reads CAITSGTGVTGELFF. The DNA of the CDR3 is TGTGCCATCACCTCCGGGACAGGGGTCACCGGGGAGCTGTTTTTT.

V usage is TRBV5-1 and J usage is TRBJ1-4; 7 bases are shared with TRBD1. Germline V gene lookup returns CDR1 SGHRS and CDR2 YFSETQ. J was trimmed by 8 bases and V by 3 bases; bases with no gene match: 7. CDR3 length: 14 amino acids. CDR3 loop: CASSSGQTGEKLFF. The CDR3 DNA reads TGCGCCAGCAGCTCGGGACAGACGGGAGAAAAACTGTTTTTT.

CDR3: CASSEPGTRPAEQYF. The CDR3 nucleotides read TGCGCCAGCAGTGAGCCGGGGACTAGGCCGGCCGAGCAGTACTTC. The V and J genes are TRBV10-2 and TRBJ2-7, with 8 bases aligning to TRBD2. This CDR3 is built from 15 residues. Germline V gene lookup returns CDR1 WSHSY and CDR2 SAAADI. J gave up 6 bases and V 2 bases, and 9 bases lay outside the gene matches.

This clone has more than one count but fewer than ten. CDR3 bases: TGTGCCAGCAGCTTAGGAGGGACAGGGGGCTACGAGCAGTACTTC. As protein: CASSLGGTGGYEQYF. The rearrangement joins TRBV7-8 to TRBJ2-7; 11 bases map to TRBD1. The CDR3 covers 15 residues. CDR1 is SGHVS and CDR2 is FQNEAQ in the germline V gene. After removal of 1 base from V and 3 bases from J, the junction contained 2 bases not matched to a gene.

This rearrangement joins TRBV7-9 to TRBJ2-2; D gene unclear. V dropped 6 bases and J dropped 5 bases, with 13 bases sitting between them. The CDR3 totals 14 residues. Germline loops: CDR1 SEHNR, CDR2 FQNEAQ (reference sequence). The CDR3 region has the DNA TGTGCCAGCAGTCCGATGGCGGAGACCGGGGAGCTGTTTTTT. Its translation is CASSPMAETGELFF.

Note on this clone: The junction and the germline gene differ at one end; a read error may be behind it. The rearrangement joins TRBV7-9 to TRBJ1-1; D is possibly TRBD1 (6 bases). Germline V gene sequence: CDR1 SEHNR, CDR2 FQNEAQ (reference sequence). The CDR3 is 16 residues long. As DNA, the CDR3 is TGTTCCAGCAGCTCTAGTAGGCAGGGGCGGGCCACTGAAGCTTTCTTT. This translates into CSSSSSRQGRATEAFF.